The 30 T cell receptor beta chains below were found in one sample sequenced in a study of lymphopenia after photon versus proton radiotherapy. The table came from immunoSEQ multiplex PCR; TCRdb's copy has only in-frame clones and leaves some out. The sample holds tens of thousands of clones; about 85% are singletons and the top ten take around 20%. Sample: peripheral blood, taken from a patient treated with photon-based radiotherapy. These receptors all come from a man aged 55 to 70 with pancreatic cancer.

The V gene is TRBV7-9, the J gene TRBJ2-3; TRBD1 matches at 7 bases. Germline V gene lookup returns CDR1 SEHNR and CDR2 FQNEAQ (reference sequence). CDR3 size: 14 residues. J lost 6 bases, V lost 5 bases, and 8 bases had no gene match. The CDR3 coding sequence is TGTGCCAGCAGCCCGAGGGACAGAAAGGATACGCAGTATTTT. This gives the protein CASSPRDRKDTQYF.

This chain joins TRBV7-9 and TRBJ1-2, with TRBD1 matching over 7 bases. CDR3 size: 15 residues. The V segment lost 5 bases and the J segment 5 bases; nucleotides outside the gene matches: 11. From germline, CDR1 is SEHNR and CDR2 FQNEAQ (reference sequence). CDR3: CASSVGTARGYGYTF. The CDR3, as DNA: TGTGCCAGCAGCGTAGGGACAGCTAGGGGATATGGCTACACCTTC.

This clone was seen a handful of times. The chain combines TRBV16 with TRBJ2-3, with D hard to call. The germline V and J ends were trimmed by 4 bases and 0 bases, with 5 bases remaining between them. CDR1 is KGHSY, CDR2 FQNENV, per germline. This CDR3 is 13 amino acids long. CDR3 nucleotides: TGTGCCAGCAGCCTCTTTAGCACAGATACGCAGTATTTT. Translated: CASSLFSTDTQYF.

The gene calls are TRBV19 and TRBJ1-2; 8 nucleotides line up with TRBD1. Trimming removed 10 bases from V and 7 bases from J; junction bases left unmatched: 14. The CDR3 consists of 14 residues. CDR1 and CDR2 from the germline V gene are LNHDA and SQIVND (reference sequence). CDR3 protein: CATQWKLQGVGYTF. As DNA, the CDR3 is TGTGCCACTCAATGGAAATTACAGGGGGTTGGCTACACCTTC.

The chain couples TRBV6-1 to TRBJ2-3; no clear D gene. The CDR3 sequence is 14 residues long. Germline V gives CDR1 MNHNS, CDR2 SASEGT. The V gene lost 8 bases and the J gene lost 0 bases, with 12 bases spanning the gap. CDR3 amino acids: CASVRRTSTDTQYF. The DNA for the CDR3 is TGTGCCAGCGTCAGGAGAACTAGCACAGATACGCAGTATTTT.

The chain uses TRBV21-1 and TRBJ2-3; no check of the table's D call, TRBD2, against the DNA was made. TRBV21-1 is an annotated pseudogene. There are 18 residues in the CDR3. The CDR3: CASSKVFRGGCTPDTQYF. CDR3 sequence (DNA): TGTGCCAGCAGCAAAGTTTTTCGGGGGGGCTGCACTCCAGATACGCAGTATTTT.

CDR3 in amino acids: CASEGLAGGNNEQFF. The DNA for the CDR3 is TGTGCCAGTGAGGGACTAGCGGGGGGAAACAATGAGCAGTTCTTC. J is TRBJ2-1 and V is TRBV19; 15 bases line up with TRBD2. This CDR3 has 15 residues. V gave up 8 bases and J gave up 5 bases; unmatched junction bases: 4. Per germline, CDR1 LNHDA and CDR2 SQIVND (reference sequence).

The genes are TRBV18 and TRBJ2-7, with 13 bases lining up with TRBD2. The J segment lost 3 bases and the V segment lost 6 bases, leaving 5 bases of the junction unmatched. Germline V gives CDR1 KGHSH, CDR2 LQKENI. There are 15 residues in the CDR3. CDR3 region: CASSFRTSGGYEQYF. For the CDR3, the DNA is TGTGCCAGCTCGTTTAGGACTAGCGGGGGCTACGAGCAGTACTTC.

This clone was detected only once. This chain joins TRBV7-6 and TRBJ2-1, with D possibly called TRBD1 or TRBD2 (5 bases each). Trimming left V 4 bases short and J 5 bases short, with 15 bases between. The CDR3 has 15 residues. CDR1 and CDR2 from the germline V gene are SGHVS and FNYEAQ. The CDR3 region has the DNA TGTGCCAGCAGCTCATGGCCGGGACCTGACAATGAGCAGTTCTTC. Protein product: CASSSWPGPDNEQFF.

V and J are TRBV10-3 and TRBJ1-1; TRBD1 matches at 8 bases. This CDR3 is built from 16 residues. The germline gives CDR1 ENHRY, CDR2 SYGVKD. V trimming: 6 bases; J trimming: 5 bases; junction bases outside the gene matches: 14. The CDR3 here is CAISRGEDRAGTEAFF. The CDR3 DNA sequence: TGTGCCATCAGCCGAGGGGAGGACAGGGCTGGGACTGAAGCTTTCTTT.

The chain is built from TRBV25-1 and TRBJ1-5, with TRBD1 matching over 8 bases. CDR3 length equals 14 residues. The J segment lost 7 bases and the V segment lost 4 bases, leaving 6 bases of the junction unmatched. Germline-derived CDR1 and CDR2 are MGHDK and SYGVNS. CDR3 in amino acids: CASSGATGEQPQHF. The CDR3 nucleotides are TGTGCCAGCAGTGGGGCGACAGGGGAACAGCCCCAGCATTTT.

The chain has TRBV27 and TRBJ1-4; no firm D call. Germline V gives CDR1 MNHEY, CDR2 SMNVEV (reference sequence). Trimming shortened V by 3 bases and J by 5 bases, and 16 bases separated the two germline ends. This CDR3 comprises 16 residues. The CDR3 DNA reads TGTGCCAGCAGTTTCACCCACGATATGGTGAATGAAAAACTGTTTTTT. Protein: CASSFTHDMVNEKLFF.

This clone has just one count. The chain uses TRBV19 and TRBJ1-5; D is ambiguous. Germline V CDR1 and CDR2: LNHDA, SQIVND (reference sequence). The V and J ends lost 2 bases and 0 bases respectively, with 20 bases between them. The CDR3 totals 19 residues. CDR3 protein: CASSISFFSGRNSNQPQHF. The CDR3, as DNA: TGTGCCAGTAGTATAAGCTTTTTTAGTGGGCGTAATAGCAATCAGCCCCAGCATTTT.

This sequence joins TRBV11-2 and TRBJ2-1, with D perhaps TRBD2 (5 bases). The germline V gene encodes CDR1 SGHAT and CDR2 FQNNGV. V lost 1 base to trimming and J lost 7 bases, with 14 bases between them. The CDR3 is 15 amino acids. DNA of the CDR3: TGTGCCAGCAGCTTAGCTCGACCTAGCTCAAATGAGCAGTTCTTC. It encodes CASSLARPSSNEQFF.

This chain uses TRBV5-4 with TRBJ2-3; 9 bases are a match to TRBD2. Germline V gene data show CDR1 as SGHNT and CDR2 as YYREEE (reference sequence). V gave up 7 bases and J gave up 0 bases; unmatched junction bases: 3. This CDR3 has 14 amino acids. DNA of the CDR3: TGTGCCAGCCGCGGGGGGGGTAGCACAGATACGCAGTATTTT. Protein product: CASRGGGSTDTQYF.

The rearrangement links TRBV7-8 to TRBJ2-5, with D perhaps matching TRBD1 or TRBD2 (5 bases each). CDR3 length equals 15 residues. V was clipped by 5 bases and J by 5 bases, with 18 bases between them. Germline V CDR1 and CDR2: SGHVS, FQNEAQ. This CDR3 reads CASSLTEGPPETQYF. The CDR3 nucleotides are TGTGCCAGCAGCCTGACAGAGGGACCCCCTGAGACCCAGTACTTC.

The chain employs TRBV4-3 and TRBJ2-7, with D unclear. This CDR3 region has 14 residues. Germline V CDR1 and CDR2: LGHNA, YSLEER. Trimming left V 0 bases short and J 4 bases short, with 10 bases between. CDR3 bases: TGCGCCAGCAGCCAAGATTACTCTGTGTACGAGCAGTACTTC. Residues: CASSQDYSVYEQYF.

The chain combines TRBV14 with TRBJ2-1; TRBD1 matches at 9 bases. The CDR3 is 17 residues long. V trimming: 1 base; J trimming: 4 bases; junction bases outside the gene matches: 8. Germline lookup yields CDR1 SGHDN and CDR2 FVKESK. The CDR3 sequence is CASSQGPGQGNYNEQFF. The CDR3 DNA follows: TGTGCCAGCAGCCAAGGCCCGGGACAGGGCAATTACAATGAGCAGTTCTTC. Full variable domain (outside the CDR3, taken from reference TRBV14 and TRBJ2-1): EAGVTQFPSHSVIEKGQTVTLRCDPISGHDNLYWYRRVMGKEIKFLLHFVKESKQDESGMPNNRFLAERTGGTYSTLKVQPAELEDSGVYFCASSQGPGQGNYNEQFFGPGTRLTVL.

Notes on this clone: Possible read error: a much larger clone is one base away. This chain joins TRBV4-1 and TRBJ2-7; 8 positions agree with TRBD2. This CDR3 contains 16 residues. Losses at the gene ends were 5 bases for V and 5 bases for J; bases not matched to a gene: 14. The V gene's germline CDR1 is MGHRA and CDR2 YSYEKL. The DNA of the CDR3 is TGCGCCAGCAGCTCTCCGGGGGGGGGAGGGGTAAACGAGCAGTACTTC. Its translation: CASSSPGGGGVNEQYF.

The J gene is TRBJ1-1, the V gene TRBV18; no clear D. V gave up 5 bases and J gave up 4 bases, with 14 bases separating them. CDR3 length: 14 residues. Looked up from germline, CDR1 is KGHSH and CDR2 is LQKENI. This CDR3 reads CASSSSLGITEAFF. The CDR3 DNA reads as TGTGCCAGCTCATCCTCACTTGGGATCACTGAAGCTTTCTTT.

The chain uses TRBV15 and TRBJ2-2; TRBD1 might be the D (5 bases). The CDR3 has 21 amino acids. CDR1 and CDR2 from the germline V gene are LNHNV and YYDKDF (reference sequence). V was shortened by 0 bases and J by 1 base, with 24 bases between the two germline ends. The CDR3 sequence is CATSRDFGFRGVWMNTGELFF. CDR3 in DNA: TGTGCCACCAGCAGAGATTTCGGGTTTAGGGGCGTATGGATGAACACCGGGGAGCTGTTTTTT.

The chain uses TRBV19 and TRBJ1-2, with D maybe TRBD1 (5 bases). Germline CDR1 LNHDA, CDR2 SQIVND (reference sequence). The V gene lost 9 bases and the J gene lost 7 bases, with 18 bases spanning the gap. The CDR3 spans 13 residues. The CDR3 DNA reads as TGTGCCAGCAGGGTTAAAGAGGGTGGTGGCTACACCTTC. This encodes CASRVKEGGGYTF.

The rearrangement uses TRBV18 and TRBJ2-5, with 9 nucleotides matching TRBD1. The DNA end is more similar to TRBJ2-7, so the J call may be wrong. In germline, CDR1 is KGHSH, CDR2 LQKENI. This CDR3 contains 14 residues. The CDR3, as DNA: TGTGCCAGCTCACCACAGCGGACAGGGGTCGAGCAGTACTTC. Residues: CASSPQRTGVEQYF.

The V call is TRBV5-6, the J call TRBJ1-4; D is ambiguous. The length of the CDR3 is 16 residues. Germline-derived CDR1 and CDR2 are SGHDT and YYEEEE. V was clipped by 0 bases and J by 0 bases, with 9 bases between them. The CDR3 here is CASSLGGFATNEKLFF. CDR3 in DNA: TGTGCCAGCAGCTTGGGCGGTTTTGCAACTAATGAAAAACTGTTTTTT.

This clone was detected only a few times. The chain joins TRBV7-9 to TRBJ1-6; 7 bases match TRBD1. The J segment lost 7 bases and the V segment lost 8 bases, leaving 11 bases of the junction unmatched. CDR3 length: 15 amino acids. In germline, CDR1 is SEHNR, CDR2 FQNEAQ (reference sequence). The DNA of the CDR3 is TGTGCCAGCGGGATCCAGGGACAGCCAAATTCACCCCTCCACTTT. Translating gives CASGIQGQPNSPLHF.

The chain carries TRBV6-6 and TRBJ1-5; 8 positions match TRBD1. Germline CDR1 is MNHNY and CDR2 is SVGAGI (reference sequence). Trimming at V came to 2 bases and at J to 5 bases, leaving 5 bases not matched to a gene. CDR3 length: 15 amino acids. The CDR3 bases are TGTGCCAGCAGTTACCGGCAGGGGGCCGATCAGCCCCAGCATTTT. As protein: CASSYRQGADQPQHF.

Only one count was recorded for this clone. J is TRBJ2-1 and V is TRBV6-5, with D hard to call. Trimming pared 0 bases from V and 6 bases from J, leaving 12 bases between. CDR1 MNHEY and CDR2 SVGAGI come from the germline V gene. The CDR3 totals 15 residues. This CDR3 is CASSYSPVSTNEQFF. The DNA for the CDR3 is TGTGCCAGCAGTTACTCGCCAGTTTCAACCAATGAGCAGTTCTTC.

The rearrangement uses TRBV5-1 and TRBJ2-6, with D possibly matching TRBD1 (6 bases). The V end lost 4 bases, the J end lost 2 bases, and 10 bases lay between the germline ends. The CDR3 spans 15 residues. In germline, CDR1 is SGHRS, CDR2 YFSETQ. The CDR3 region is CASSPGAPGANVLTF. DNA for the CDR3: TGCGCCAGCAGCCCAGGGGCTCCTGGGGCCAACGTCCTGACTTTC.

The V and J genes are TRBV7-3 and TRBJ2-7; D not certain. The CDR3 sequence is 15 residues long. Per the germline V gene, CDR1 is SGHTA and CDR2 is FQGTGA. Between the trimmed V and J ends, which lost 5 bases and 2 bases, there was a span of 16 bases. Here the CDR3 DNA reads TGTGCCAGCAGCCCTCACGGTGGGTTTACCTACGAGCAGTACTTC. Translation gives CASSPHGGFTYEQYF.

This rearrangement joins TRBV6-6 to TRBJ2-3; D remains unclear. V was clipped by 6 bases and J by 1 base, with 14 bases between them. The germline V gene encodes CDR1 MNHNY and CDR2 SVGAGI (reference sequence). This CDR3 is 15 amino acids long. In DNA form, the CDR3 reads TGTGCCAGCAGCCCGGCGGAATGGGGCACAGATACGCAGTATTTT. Translation: CASSPAEWGTDTQYF.